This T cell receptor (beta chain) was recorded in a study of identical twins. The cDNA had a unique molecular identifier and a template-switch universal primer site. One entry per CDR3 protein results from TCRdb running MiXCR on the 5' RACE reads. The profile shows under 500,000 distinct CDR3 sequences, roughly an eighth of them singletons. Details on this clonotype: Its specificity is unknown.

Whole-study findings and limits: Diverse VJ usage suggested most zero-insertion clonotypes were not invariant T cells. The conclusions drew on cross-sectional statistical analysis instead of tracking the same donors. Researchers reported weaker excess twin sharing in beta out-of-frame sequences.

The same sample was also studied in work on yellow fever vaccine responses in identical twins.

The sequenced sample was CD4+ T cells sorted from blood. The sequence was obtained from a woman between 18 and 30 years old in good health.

CDR3 region: CASSVGGTGVQETQYF. Written as DNA, the CDR3 is TGTGCCAGCAGCGTAGGAGGGACAGGGGTACAAGAGACCCAGTACTTC. The chain is built from TRBV9 and TRBJ2-5; TRBD1 aligns across 10 bases. The CDR3 contains 16 residues. The V gene end was trimmed by 0 bases and the J gene end by 2 bases; junction bases not matched to a gene: 4. Germline-derived CDR1 and CDR2 are SGDLS and YYNGEE.